This T cell receptor (beta chain) appears in the sequencing data of a study of cytomegalovirus exposure and HLA in healthy donors. The CDR3 is 14 residues long. Germline lookup yields CDR1 MNHNS and CDR2 SASEGT. The study ran its PCR with 60 Vbeta and 13 Jbeta primers. Method: immunoSEQ multiplex PCR; TCRdb's copy keeps in-frame clones and lacks some. The sample records under 300,000 clones, about four fifths being singletons. The TCR sequence derives from a woman between 40 and 55 years old in good health and CMV-seropositive. V is TRBV6-1 and J is TRBJ2-5; 9 nucleotides align to TRBD1. With the DNA end fitting TRBJ2-7 better, the J assignment may be wrong. The material sequenced was PBMCs. CDR3 nucleotides: TGTGCCAGCGCCGGGGACAGGGCAAGCTACGAGCAGTACTTC. Protein product: CASAGDRASYEQYF.